Listed below are T cell receptor beta chains from one sample, sequenced in a study of cytotoxic CD8 clonotypes in ibrutinib-treated CLL. Profiled with immunoSEQ multiplex PCR; TCRdb holds only in-frame clones, not every one. The sample includes 150,000 or so clones, around three quarters seen only once; the top ten take around 30%. The sample consisted of PBMCs, taken after 12 months of ibrutinib treatment. All receptors derive from a human donor with chronic lymphocytic leukemia. CDR3s include the opening cysteine and the closing phenylalanine or tryptophan. A D gene is named only where the DNA matches it firmly. Only some rows state a clone size, as once, few, many or a class for expanded clones.

clone size: -
D gene: TRBD1
J gene: TRBJ1-1
V gene: TRBV7-9
CDR3 protein: CASSRDRNTEAFF
CDR3 DNA: TGTGCCAGCAGCCGGGACAGGAACACTGAAGCTTTCTTT

clone size: -
D gene: TRBD2
J gene: TRBJ2-1
V gene: TRBV7-2
CDR3 protein: CASSPRLAGDDEQFF
CDR3 DNA: TGTGCCAGCAGCCCTCGACTAGCGGGGGACGATGAGCAGTTCTTC

clone size: -
D gene: TRBD1
J gene: TRBJ2-2
V gene: TRBV15
CDR3 protein: CATSARQGARRTGELFF
CDR3 DNA: TGTGCCACCAGCGCTCGACAGGGGGCGCGTAGGACCGGGGAGCTGTTTTTT

clone size: -
D gene: TRBD2
J gene: TRBJ2-6
V gene: TRBV5-8
CDR3 protein: CASSLSPPLAGFSGANVLTF
CDR3 DNA: TGTGCCAGCAGCTTGAGCCCTCCCCTAGCGGGGTTCTCTGGGGCCAACGTCCTGACTTTC

clone size: -
D gene: -
J gene: TRBJ2-7
V gene: TRBV7-3
CDR3 protein: CASSLYTGDEQYF
CDR3 DNA: TGTGCCAGCAGCTTATATACCGGGGACGAGCAGTACTTC

clone size: -
D gene: -
J gene: TRBJ1-1
V gene: TRBV7-6
CDR3 protein: CASSPGTGTEAFF
CDR3 DNA: TGTGCCAGCAGCCCTGGGACTGGCACTGAAGCTTTCTTT

clone size: few
D gene: TRBD1
J gene: TRBJ2-7
V gene: TRBV5-5
CDR3 protein: CASSFGTGSNEQYF
CDR3 DNA: TGTGCCAGCAGCTTTGGGACAGGGTCCAACGAGCAGTACTTC

clone size: -
D gene: TRBD1
J gene: TRBJ2-5
V gene: TRBV11-2
CDR3 protein: CASSSDRGAETQYF
CDR3 DNA: TGTGCCAGCAGCTCCGACAGGGGAGCAGAGACCCAGTACTTC

clone size: -
D gene: -
J gene: TRBJ1-1
V gene: TRBV19
CDR3 protein: CATFAAEAFF
CDR3 DNA: TGTGCTACCTTTGCCGCTGAAGCTTTCTTT

clone size: -
D gene: -
J gene: TRBJ1-3
V gene: TRBV5-1
CDR3 protein: CASSLGGHGNTIYF
CDR3 DNA: TGCGCCAGCAGCTTGGGGGGCCACGGAAACACCATATATTTT

clone size: -
D gene: -
J gene: TRBJ1-1
V gene: TRBV18
CDR3 protein: CASSPPVGANTEAFF
CDR3 DNA: TGTGCCAGCTCACCACCCGTCGGGGCGAACACTGAAGCTTTCTTT

clone size: -
D gene: TRBD1
J gene: TRBJ2-7
V gene: TRBV7-2
CDR3 protein: CASSPGPGQGAYEQYF
CDR3 DNA: TGTGCCAGCAGCCCCGGGCCGGGACAGGGGGCCTACGAGCAGTACTTC

clone size: -
D gene: -
J gene: TRBJ1-6
V gene: TRBV19
CDR3 protein: CASSIGQSNSPLHF
CDR3 DNA: TGTGCCAGTAGTATAGGGCAGTCGAATTCACCCCTCCACTTT

clone size: -
D gene: -
J gene: TRBJ2-2
V gene: TRBV11-3
CDR3 protein: CASSPGLFNTGELFF
CDR3 DNA: TGTGCCAGCAGCCCCGGACTTTTCAACACCGGGGAGCTGTTTTTT

clone size: once
D gene: TRBD2
J gene: TRBJ2-5
V gene: TRBV2
CDR3 protein: CASRGLAGGVETQYF
CDR3 DNA: TGTGCCAGCAGGGGACTAGCGGGGGGAGTGGAGACCCAGTACTTC

clone size: -
D gene: -
J gene: TRBJ1-1
V gene: TRBV5-1
CDR3 protein: CASSLDGRGTEAFF
CDR3 DNA: TGCGCCAGCAGCTTGGACGGCCGGGGCACTGAAGCTTTCTTT

clone size: -
D gene: -
J gene: TRBJ1-6
V gene: TRBV5-4
CDR3 protein: CASSLGRDYSPLHF
CDR3 DNA: TGTGCCAGCAGCTTGGGGCGCGACTATTCACCCCTCCACTTT

clone size: once
D gene: TRBD1
J gene: TRBJ1-6
V gene: TRBV14
CDR3 protein: CASSQLLGGDSPLHF
CDR3 DNA: TGTGCCAGCAGCCAATTGTTAGGGGGCGATTCACCCCTCCACTTT

clone size: -
D gene: -
J gene: TRBJ1-1
V gene: TRBV7-8
CDR3 protein: CASSLYRATGKLNTEAFF
CDR3 DNA: TGTGCCAGCAGCCTATATAGGGCAACCGGTAAACTGAACACTGAAGCTTTCTTT

clone size: -
D gene: -
J gene: TRBJ1-2
V gene: TRBV28
CDR3 protein: CASSLQLNYGYTF
CDR3 DNA: TGTGCCAGCAGTTTACAGCTTAACTATGGCTACACCTTC

clone size: -
D gene: TRBD1
J gene: TRBJ1-1
V gene: TRBV11-2
CDR3 protein: CASSRILDRELEAFF
CDR3 DNA: TGTGCCAGCAGTCGCATTCTCGACAGGGAGTTGGAAGCTTTCTTT

clone size: -
D gene: TRBD1
J gene: TRBJ1-4
V gene: TRBV27
CDR3 protein: CASSLRGRGFEKLFF
CDR3 DNA: TGTGCCAGCAGTTTAAGGGGGCGGGGTTTCGAAAAACTGTTTTTT

clone size: -
D gene: -
J gene: TRBJ1-2
V gene: TRBV19
CDR3 protein: CASSIPGFVYGYTF
CDR3 DNA: TGTGCCAGTAGTATACCGGGGTTCGTCTATGGCTACACCTTC

clone size: once
D gene: -
J gene: TRBJ2-7
V gene: TRBV19
CDR3 protein: CATALAGASYEQYF
CDR3 DNA: TGTGCCACCGCTTTGGCGGGGGCCTCCTACGAGCAGTACTTC

clone size: -
D gene: TRBD1
J gene: TRBJ1-1
V gene: TRBV7-2
CDR3 protein: CASSLAGGRTEAFF
CDR3 DNA: TGTGCCAGCAGCTTAGCAGGGGGCAGGACTGAAGCTTTCTTT

clone size: -
D gene: TRBD1
J gene: TRBJ2-7
V gene: TRBV30
CDR3 protein: CAWSPTGVGEQYF
CDR3 DNA: TGTGCCTGGAGTCCCACAGGGGTCGGCGAGCAGTACTTC

clone size: -
D gene: TRBD1
J gene: TRBJ1-1
V gene: TRBV2
CDR3 protein: CASSEDRAPEAFF
CDR3 DNA: TGTGCCAGCAGTGAGGACAGGGCTCCTGAAGCTTTCTTT

clone size: -
D gene: -
J gene: TRBJ1-1
V gene: TRBV7-9
CDR3 protein: CASSPNKGSPAEAFF
CDR3 DNA: TGTGCCAGCAGCCCAAACAAGGGCTCACCGGCTGAAGCTTTCTTT

clone size: -
D gene: -
J gene: TRBJ2-7
V gene: TRBV11-3
CDR3 protein: CASSFEGWTEQYF
CDR3 DNA: TGTGCCAGCAGCTTCGAGGGATGGACCGAGCAGTACTTC

clone size: -
D gene: TRBD1
J gene: TRBJ2-3
V gene: TRBV2
CDR3 protein: CASRGQGRTDTQYF
CDR3 DNA: TGTGCCAGCAGGGGACAGGGTCGGACAGATACGCAGTATTTT

clone size: -
D gene: -
J gene: TRBJ1-4
V gene: TRBV29-1
CDR3 protein: CSVDSGVGEKLFF
CDR3 DNA: TGCAGCGTTGATTCAGGGGTCGGAGAAAAACTGTTTTTT

clone size: -
D gene: -
J gene: TRBJ2-3
V gene: TRBV6-5
CDR3 protein: CASSYTKGSDTQYF
CDR3 DNA: TGTGCCAGCAGTTACACCAAGGGGTCAGATACGCAGTATTTT

clone size: few
D gene: -
J gene: TRBJ2-3
V gene: TRBV6-5
CDR3 protein: CASSPQGGADTQYF
CDR3 DNA: TGTGCCAGCAGTCCACAGGGTGGGGCAGATACGCAGTATTTT

clone size: -
D gene: -
J gene: TRBJ2-3
V gene: TRBV27
CDR3 protein: CASRWGGGTTQYF
CDR3 DNA: TGTGCCAGCAGATGGGGGGGCGGGACTACGCAGTATTTT

clone size: -
D gene: -
J gene: TRBJ1-3
V gene: TRBV7-2
CDR3 protein: CASSLLEVGAGNTIYF
CDR3 DNA: TGTGCCAGCAGCTTATTGGAGGTGGGGGCTGGAAACACCATATATTTT

clone size: -
D gene: TRBD2
J gene: TRBJ2-7
V gene: TRBV6-5
CDR3 protein: CASSLGGAELVKQYF
CDR3 DNA: TGTGCCAGCAGCCTCGGGGGGGCCGAGCTTGTGAAGCAGTACTTC

clone size: -
D gene: -
J gene: TRBJ1-1
V gene: TRBV5-6
CDR3 protein: CASSLGPGLSVNTEAFF
CDR3 DNA: TGTGCCAGCAGCCTCGGACCGGGGTTAAGTGTGAACACTGAAGCTTTCTTT

clone size: -
D gene: -
J gene: TRBJ1-1
V gene: TRBV9
CDR3 protein: CASSGRTGPEAFF
CDR3 DNA: TGTGCCAGCAGCGGTAGAACAGGCCCTGAAGCTTTCTTT

clone size: few
D gene: TRBD1
J gene: TRBJ1-5
V gene: TRBV2
CDR3 protein: CASSVTGGDNQPQHF
CDR3 DNA: TGTGCCAGCAGCGTGACAGGGGGTGACAATCAGCCCCAGCATTTT

clone size: -
D gene: -
J gene: TRBJ1-4
V gene: TRBV18
CDR3 protein: CASSSNGQGGEKLFF
CDR3 DNA: TGTGCCAGCTCATCAAACGGGCAGGGTGGCGAAAAACTGTTTTTT

clone size: -
D gene: -
J gene: TRBJ2-3
V gene: TRBV11-3
CDR3 protein: CASSLAEGGPGTDTQYF
CDR3 DNA: TGTGCCAGCAGCTTAGCGGAGGGGGGGCCGGGCACAGATACGCAGTATTTT

clone size: -
D gene: TRBD2
J gene: TRBJ2-7
V gene: TRBV11-3
CDR3 protein: CASSRLAGPYEQYF
CDR3 DNA: TGTGCCAGCAGCCGTCTAGCGGGACCCTACGAGCAGTACTTC